This T cell receptor (beta chain) emerged from a study of T cell repertoires and HLA-DP antigens. CDR1 LGHNA and CDR2 YSLEER come from the germline V gene. V lost 3 bases to trimming and J lost 1 base, with 16 bases between them. This CDR3 has 17 residues. Note on this clone: Its target is unknown.

The assay was immunoSEQ multiplex PCR, and TCRdb's table has in-frame clones only and misses some. Of roughly 73,000 clones in the sample, 80% were seen once. Sequencing input: CD4+ T cells from PBMCs. The chain carries TRBV4-3 and TRBJ2-4; perhaps D is TRBD1 or TRBD2 (5 bases each). The receptor's source is a man in his sixties in good health and CMV-seronegative. CDR3 nucleotides: TGCGCCAGCAGCCAGGGGGTTGGGGTGGTGGCCAAAAACATTCAGTACTTC. This translates into CASSQGVGVVAKNIQYF.